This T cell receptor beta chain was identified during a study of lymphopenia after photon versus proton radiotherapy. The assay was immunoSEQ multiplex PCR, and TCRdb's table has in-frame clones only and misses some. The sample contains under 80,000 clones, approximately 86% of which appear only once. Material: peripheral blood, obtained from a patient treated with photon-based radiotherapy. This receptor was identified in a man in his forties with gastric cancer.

CDR3 region: CASRPDRGKNTEAFF. The CDR3 DNA sequence: TGCGCCAGCAGACCGGACAGGGGGAAGAACACTGAAGCTTTCTTT. The gene calls are TRBV5-1 and TRBJ1-1; the match to TRBD1 covers 10 bases. The length of the CDR3 is 15 residues. CDR1 and CDR2 from the germline V gene are SGHRS and YFSETQ. After removal of 5 bases from V and 1 base from J, the junction contained 5 bases not matched to a gene.